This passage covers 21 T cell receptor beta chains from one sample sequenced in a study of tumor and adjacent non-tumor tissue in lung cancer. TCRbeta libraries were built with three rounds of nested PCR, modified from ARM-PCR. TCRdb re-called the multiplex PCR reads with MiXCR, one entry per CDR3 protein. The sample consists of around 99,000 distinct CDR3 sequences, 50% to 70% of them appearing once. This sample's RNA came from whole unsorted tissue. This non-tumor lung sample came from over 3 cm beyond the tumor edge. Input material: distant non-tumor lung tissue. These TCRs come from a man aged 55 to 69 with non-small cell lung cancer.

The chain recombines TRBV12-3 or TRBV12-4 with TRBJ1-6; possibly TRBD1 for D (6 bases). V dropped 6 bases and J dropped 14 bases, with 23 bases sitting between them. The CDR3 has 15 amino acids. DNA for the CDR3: TGTGCCAGCAGCTTCCGGGGGGCGAATCGGGCGGCCCTCCACTTT. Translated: CASSFRGANRAALHF.

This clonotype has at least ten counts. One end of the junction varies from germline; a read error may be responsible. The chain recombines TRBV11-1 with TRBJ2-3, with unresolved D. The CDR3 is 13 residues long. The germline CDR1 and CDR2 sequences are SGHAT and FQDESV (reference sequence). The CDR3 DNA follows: TGTGCCAGTAGCTTTCCTCCCACAGATACGCAGTATTTT. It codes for CASSFPPTDTQYF.

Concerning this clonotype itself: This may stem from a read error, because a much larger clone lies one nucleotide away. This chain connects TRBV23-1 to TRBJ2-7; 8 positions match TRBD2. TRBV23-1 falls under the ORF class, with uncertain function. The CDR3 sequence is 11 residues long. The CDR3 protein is CTTGGGLEQYF. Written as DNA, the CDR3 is TGCACCACGGGAGGGGGACTCGAGCAGTACTTC.

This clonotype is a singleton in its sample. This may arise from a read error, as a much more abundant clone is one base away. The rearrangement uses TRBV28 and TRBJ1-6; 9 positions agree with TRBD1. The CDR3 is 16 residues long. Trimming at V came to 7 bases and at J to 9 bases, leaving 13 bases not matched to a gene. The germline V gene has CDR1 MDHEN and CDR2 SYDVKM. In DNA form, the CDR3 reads TGTGCCAGCATCTGGACAGGGGTAGATTTAGGTTCACCCCTCCACTTT. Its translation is CASIWTGVDLGSPLHF. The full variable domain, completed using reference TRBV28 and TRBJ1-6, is DVKVTQSSRYLVKRTGEKVFLECVQDMDHENMFWYRQDPGLGLRLIYFSYDVKMKEKGDIPEGYSVSREKKERFSLILESASTNQTSMYLCASIWTGVDLGSPLHFGNGTRLTVT.

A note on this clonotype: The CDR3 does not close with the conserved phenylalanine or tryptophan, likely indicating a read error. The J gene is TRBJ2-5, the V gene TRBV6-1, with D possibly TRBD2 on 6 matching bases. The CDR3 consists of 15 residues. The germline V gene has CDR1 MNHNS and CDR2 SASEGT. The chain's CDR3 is CDSSRGGVGQETQYL. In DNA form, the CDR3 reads TGTGACAGCAGCCGCGGAGGGGTCGGCCAAGAGACCCAGTACTTA.

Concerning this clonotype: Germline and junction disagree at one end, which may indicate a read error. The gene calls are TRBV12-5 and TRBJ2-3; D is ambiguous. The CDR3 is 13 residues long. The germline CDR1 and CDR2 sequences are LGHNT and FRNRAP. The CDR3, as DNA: TGTGCTAGCGGTTTGGTACTTATAGATACGCAGTATTTT. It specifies CASGLVLIDTQYF.

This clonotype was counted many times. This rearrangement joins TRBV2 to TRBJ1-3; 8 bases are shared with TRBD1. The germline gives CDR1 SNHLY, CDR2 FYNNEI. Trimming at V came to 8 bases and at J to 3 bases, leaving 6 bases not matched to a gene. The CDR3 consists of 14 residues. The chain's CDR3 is CASRQGRYGNTIYF. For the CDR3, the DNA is TGTGCCAGCCGACAGGGGCGTTATGGAAACACCATATATTTT.

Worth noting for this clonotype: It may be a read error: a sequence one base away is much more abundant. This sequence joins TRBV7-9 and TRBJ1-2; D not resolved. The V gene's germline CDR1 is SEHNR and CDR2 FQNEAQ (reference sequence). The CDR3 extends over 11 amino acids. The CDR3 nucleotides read TGTACCAGCAGCCCAGCCGGTGGCTACACCTTC. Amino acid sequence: CTSSPAGGYTF. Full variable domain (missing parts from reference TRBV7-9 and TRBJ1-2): DTGVSQNPRHKITKRGQNVTFRCDPISEHNRLYWYRQTLGQGPEFLTYFQNEAQLEKSRLLSDRFSAERPKGSFSTLEIQRTEQGDSAMYLCTSSPAGGYTFGSGTRLTVV.

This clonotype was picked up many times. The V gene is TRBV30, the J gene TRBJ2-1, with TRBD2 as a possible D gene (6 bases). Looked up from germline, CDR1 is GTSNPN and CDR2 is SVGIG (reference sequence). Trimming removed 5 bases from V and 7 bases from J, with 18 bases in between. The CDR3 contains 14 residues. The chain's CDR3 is CAWGGLGRANEQFF. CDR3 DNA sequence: TGTGCCTGGGGAGGGCTCGGGAGAGCAAATGAGCAGTTCTTC.

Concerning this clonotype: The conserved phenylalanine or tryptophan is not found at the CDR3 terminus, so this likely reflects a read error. The CDR3 DNA sequence: TGTACCAGCAGCTTCAGGGGGACACAAGAGACCCAGTACTTA. It codes for CTSSFRGTQETQYL. The chain uses TRBV11-1 and TRBJ2-5, with 7 bases that match TRBD1. Germline CDR1 is SGHAT and CDR2 is FQDESV (reference sequence). The CDR3 spans 14 residues.

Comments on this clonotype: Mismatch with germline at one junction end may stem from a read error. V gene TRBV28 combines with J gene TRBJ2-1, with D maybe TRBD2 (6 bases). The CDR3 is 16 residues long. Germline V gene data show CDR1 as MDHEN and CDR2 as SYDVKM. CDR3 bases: TGTGCCAGCAGTTTATTCCTCGGGAGCTCCTACAAAGAGCAGTTCTTC. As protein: CASSLFLGSSYKEQFF.

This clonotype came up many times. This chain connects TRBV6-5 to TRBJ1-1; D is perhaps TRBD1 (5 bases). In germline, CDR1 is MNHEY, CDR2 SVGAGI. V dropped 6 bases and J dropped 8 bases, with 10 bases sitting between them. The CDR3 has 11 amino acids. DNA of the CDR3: TGTGCCAGCAGGGACTCAGGGGAAGCTTTCTTT. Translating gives CASRDSGEAFF.

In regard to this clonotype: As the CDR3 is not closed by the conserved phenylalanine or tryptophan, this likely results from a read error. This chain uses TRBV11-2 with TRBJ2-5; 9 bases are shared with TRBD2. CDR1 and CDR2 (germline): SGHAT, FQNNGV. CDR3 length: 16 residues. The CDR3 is CASSLVASGNSETQYL. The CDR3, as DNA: TGTGCTAGCAGCTTAGTGGCTAGCGGGAATAGTGAGACCCAGTACTTA.

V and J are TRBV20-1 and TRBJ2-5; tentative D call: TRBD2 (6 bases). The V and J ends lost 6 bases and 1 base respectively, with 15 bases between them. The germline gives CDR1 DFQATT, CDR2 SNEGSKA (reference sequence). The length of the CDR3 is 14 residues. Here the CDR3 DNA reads TGCAGTGCAGTGGGACTTCGGAGCCAAGAGACCCAGTACTTC. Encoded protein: CSAVGLRSQETQYF.

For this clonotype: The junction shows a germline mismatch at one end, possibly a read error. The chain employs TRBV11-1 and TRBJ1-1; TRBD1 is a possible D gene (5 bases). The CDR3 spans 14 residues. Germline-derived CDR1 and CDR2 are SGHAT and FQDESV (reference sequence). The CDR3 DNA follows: TGTGCCAGCAGCATATCGGCGGACGGGACTGAAGCTTTGTTT. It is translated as CASSISADGTEALF.

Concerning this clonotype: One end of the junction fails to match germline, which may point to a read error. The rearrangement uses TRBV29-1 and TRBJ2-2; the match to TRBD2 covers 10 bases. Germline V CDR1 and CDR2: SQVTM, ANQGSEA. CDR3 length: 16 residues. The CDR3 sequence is CSVYGTSVTNIGELFF. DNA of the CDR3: TGCAGCGTATACGGGACTAGCGTAACGAACATCGGGGAGCTGTTTTTT.

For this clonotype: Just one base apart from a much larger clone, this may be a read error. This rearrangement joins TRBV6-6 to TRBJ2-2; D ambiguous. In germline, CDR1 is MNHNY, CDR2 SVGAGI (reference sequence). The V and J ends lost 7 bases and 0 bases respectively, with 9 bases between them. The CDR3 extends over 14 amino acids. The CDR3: CASNRASNTGELFF. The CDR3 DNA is TGTGCCAGCAACCGGGCCTCGAACACCGGGGAGCTGTTTTTT.

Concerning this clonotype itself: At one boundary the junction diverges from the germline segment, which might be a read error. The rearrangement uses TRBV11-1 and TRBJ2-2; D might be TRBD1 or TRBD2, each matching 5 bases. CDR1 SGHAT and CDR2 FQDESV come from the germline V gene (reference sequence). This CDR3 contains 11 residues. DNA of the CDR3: TGTGCCAGCAGCAACACCGGGGACCTGTTTTTT. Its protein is CASSNTGDLFF.

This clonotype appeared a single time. CDR3 bases: TGTGCCAGTAGACCCGGTAAGGTTGCAGATACGCAGTATTTT. This gives the protein CASRPGKVADTQYF. V gene TRBV6-5 combines with J gene TRBJ2-3; D gene ambiguous. CDR1 and CDR2 (germline): MNHEY, SVGAGI. The CDR3 extends over 14 amino acids. V was cut by 9 bases and J by 4 bases, with 17 bases left in between.

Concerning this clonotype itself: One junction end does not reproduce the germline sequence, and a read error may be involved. The CDR3 spells CTSSWTEGSETQYF. The CDR3 nucleotides read TGTACCAGCAGTTGGACCGAGGGGAGTGAGACCCAGTACTTC. The genes are TRBV28 and TRBJ2-5; the D call may be TRBD1 or TRBD2 (5 bases each). Germline V lookup: CDR1 MDHEN, CDR2 SYDVKM. This CDR3 has 14 residues.

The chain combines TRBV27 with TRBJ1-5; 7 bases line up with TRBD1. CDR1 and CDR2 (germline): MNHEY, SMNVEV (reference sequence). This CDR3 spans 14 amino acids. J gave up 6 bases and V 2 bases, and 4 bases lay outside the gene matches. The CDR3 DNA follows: TGTGCCAGCAGTTTAAGGGGGCGCGGTCAGCCCCAGCATTTT. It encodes CASSLRGRGQPQHF.